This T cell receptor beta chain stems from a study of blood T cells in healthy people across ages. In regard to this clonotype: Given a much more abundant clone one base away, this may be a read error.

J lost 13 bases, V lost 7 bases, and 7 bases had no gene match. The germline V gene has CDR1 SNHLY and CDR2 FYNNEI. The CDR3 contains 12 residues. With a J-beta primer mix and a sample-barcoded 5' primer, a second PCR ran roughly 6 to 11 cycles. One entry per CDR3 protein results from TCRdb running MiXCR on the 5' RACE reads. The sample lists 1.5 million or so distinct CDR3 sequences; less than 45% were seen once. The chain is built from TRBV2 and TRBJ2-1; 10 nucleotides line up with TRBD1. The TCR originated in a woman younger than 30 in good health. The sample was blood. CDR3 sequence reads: CASKDRGETQFF. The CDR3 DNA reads TGTGCCAGCAAGGACAGGGGGGAGACCCAGTTCTTC.